This T cell receptor beta chain was identified during a study of blood T cells in healthy people across ages. Study-level information: About one barcoded beta molecule per two T cells came from capture by template switching. The study's findings and limits: The lack of PBMC sorting stopped any conclusive naive versus antigen-experienced comparison.

Note on this clonotype: What it binds is not known.

For every donor, a draw yielded approximately 9.8 milliliters of peripheral blood. A sample-barcoded 5' primer and a J-beta primer mix were used in a second PCR of about 7 to 12 cycles. TCRdb fed the 5' RACE reads into MiXCR, producing one record per CDR3 protein. The sample has about 1,400,000 distinct CDR3 sequences; 45% to 70% are singletons. The sample was blood. The sequence came from a man aged 18 to 30 in good health.

CDR3 sequence reads: CASSQGETGVSYNEQFF. The CDR3 DNA follows: TGTGCCAGCAGCCAAGGGGAGACAGGGGTCTCCTACAATGAGCAGTTCTTC. The chain carries TRBV4-2 and TRBJ2-1, with 8 bases lining up with TRBD1. The V gene's germline CDR1 is LGHNA and CDR2 YNFKEQ. Trimming removed 1 base from V and 0 bases from J; junction bases left unmatched: 5. There are 17 residues in the CDR3.